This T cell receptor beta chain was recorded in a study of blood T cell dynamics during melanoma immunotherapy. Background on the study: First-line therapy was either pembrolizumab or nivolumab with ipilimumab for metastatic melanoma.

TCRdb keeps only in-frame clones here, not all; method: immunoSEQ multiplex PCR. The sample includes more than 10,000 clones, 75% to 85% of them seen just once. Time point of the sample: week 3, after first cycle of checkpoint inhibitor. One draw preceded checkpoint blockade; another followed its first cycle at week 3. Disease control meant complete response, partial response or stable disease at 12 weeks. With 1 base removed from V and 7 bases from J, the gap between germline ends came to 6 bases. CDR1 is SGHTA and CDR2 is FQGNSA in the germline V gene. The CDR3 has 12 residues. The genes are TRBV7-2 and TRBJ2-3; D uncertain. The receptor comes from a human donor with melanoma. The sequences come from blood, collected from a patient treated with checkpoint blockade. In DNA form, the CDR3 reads TGTGCCAGCAGCTTAGATGCAAATACGCAGTATTTT. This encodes CASSLDANTQYF.